This paragraph covers one TCR beta chain sequence. What it binds is unknown. Using immunoSEQ multiplex PCR, the repertoire was profiled, and TCRdb retains in-frame clones only, with some absent. The profile covers some 150,000 clones, with approximately 94% appearing a single time and 1.8% taken by the ten largest. The data belong to a study of cytomegalovirus exposure and HLA in healthy donors. Donors were drawn from the approximately 120-subject validation cohort, separate from the approximately 680-subject first cohort. Points from the study as a whole: Diagnosis of cytomegalovirus status made by the classifier reportedly showed high specificity and sensitivity. Within the approximately 130 validation repertoires, first-cohort TCR clusters tended to co-occur, according to a later analysis.

This CDR3 contains 15 residues. CDR1 is SEHNR and CDR2 is FQNEAQ in the germline V gene (reference sequence). With 5 bases removed from V and 1 base from J, the gap between germline ends came to 11 bases. The sample comprised PBMCs. V usage is TRBV7-9 and J usage is TRBJ2-2; D unclear. The clonotype comes from a man between 18 and 35 years old in good health and CMV-seropositive. The CDR3 DNA is TGTGCCAGCAGCCCCCTTCCGGGGAACACCGGGGAGCTGTTTTTT. This gives the protein CASSPLPGNTGELFF.